These 3 T cell receptor beta chains originate from one sample sequenced in a study of T-cell reconstitution after alpha-beta-depleted transplantation in children. Unique molecular identifiers were used in preparing the TCRbeta library. TCRdb re-called the PCR reads through MiXCR, storing one row per CDR3 protein. The sample holds around 480,000 distinct CDR3 sequences; 32% are singletons and the top ten take around 2.5%. Sequences were derived from PBMCs from the stem cell graft donor, sampled from the stem cell graft. Receptors were obtained from a human donor who donated a stem cell graft to a child with aplastic anemia.

This chain uses TRBV7-2 with TRBJ1-1; D remains ambiguous. CDR1 and CDR2 (germline): SGHTA, FQGNSA. The V gene lost 4 bases and the J gene lost 8 bases, with 14 bases spanning the gap. There are 13 residues in the CDR3. The CDR3 nucleotides are TGTGCCAGCAGCTCCTCCCCGGGAACGGAAGCTTTCTTT. Translating it yields CASSSSPGTEAFF.

This sequence joins TRBV7-8 and TRBJ2-7; a weak D match, TRBD1 (5 bases). The CDR3 contains 15 residues. CDR1 is SGHVS, CDR2 FQNEAQ, per germline. V was cut by 5 bases and J by 3 bases, with 17 bases left in between. The DNA of the CDR3 is TGTGCCAGCAGCCCTGGGGCAGTGGAGTACTACGAGCAGTACTTC. The encoded protein is CASSPGAVEYYEQYF.

This clonotype was observed a few times. The V and J genes are TRBV30 and TRBJ1-5, with D unresolved. V shed 0 bases and J shed 3 bases, with 9 bases lying between them. Germline CDR1 and CDR2: GTSNPN and SVGIG (reference sequence). The CDR3 has 14 amino acids. The CDR3: CAWSVQGPNQPQHF. The CDR3 nucleotides read TGTGCCTGGAGTGTACAAGGGCCCAATCAGCCCCAGCATTTT.